Following are 14 T cell receptor beta chains from one sample sequenced in a study of T cell responses to AZD1222 COVID-19 vaccine. Produced via immunoSEQ multiplex PCR; TCRdb's table is partial and in-frame only. This sample has around 120,000 clones, with approximately 92% found just once. Sequencing used peripheral blood, obtained on day 0 of AZD1222 vaccination. The receptors stem from an adult in good health.

This clone was detected once. This chain joins TRBV14 and TRBJ2-2; no definite D call. V was clipped by 5 bases and J by 6 bases, with 13 bases between them. The CDR3 is 14 amino acids. Germline assignment: CDR1 SGHDN and CDR2 FVKESK. The CDR3 DNA sequence: TGTGCCAGCAGCTCCAGGAGAGTTGCCGGGGAGCTGTTTTTT. This encodes CASSSRRVAGELFF.

The chain couples TRBV24-1 to TRBJ2-5; D remains unclear. The V end was cut by 4 bases, the J end by 1 base, with 15 bases between. CDR3 length: 16 amino acids. Germline values: CDR1 KGHDR, CDR2 SFDVKD. CDR3 loop: CATSDSRSWPQETQYF. In DNA, the CDR3 is TGTGCCACCAGTGACTCCCGTAGTTGGCCCCAAGAGACCCAGTACTTC.

This sequence joins TRBV6-2 or TRBV6-3 and TRBJ1-1; TRBD1 aligns across 8 bases. The length of the CDR3 is 19 residues. Germline CDR1 reads MNHEY; CDR2 reads SVGEGT. Trimming removed 2 bases from V and 5 bases from J; junction bases left unmatched: 19. For the CDR3, the DNA is TGTGCCAGCAGTTACCCCTATTGGGCACAAGACAGGGGTGGGACTGAAGCTTTCTTT. Its translation is CASSYPYWAQDRGGTEAFF.

This clone was detected a few times. V gene TRBV2 combines with J gene TRBJ2-1; D is undetermined. Germline values: CDR1 SNHLY, CDR2 FYNNEI. The CDR3 is 13 residues long. V lost 3 bases and J 2 bases, leaving 5 bases between the germline ends. The CDR3 spells CASSDGPYNEQFF. The CDR3 DNA follows: TGTGCCAGCAGTGATGGACCCTACAATGAGCAGTTCTTC.

The chain links TRBV9 to TRBJ1-4, with D maybe TRBD1 (5 bases). CDR1 is SGDLS, CDR2 YYNGEE, per germline. The CDR3 covers 15 residues. Trimming removed 1 base at V and 4 bases at J, with 11 bases between. This CDR3 is CASSVNGAHNEKLFF. CDR3 DNA: TGTGCCAGCAGCGTAAACGGGGCCCATAATGAAAAACTGTTTTTT.

The rearrangement joins TRBV6-4 to TRBJ2-1; 9 positions agree with TRBD1. The length of the CDR3 is 15 residues. V gave up 6 bases and J gave up 4 bases; unmatched junction bases: 7. Germline V gene sequence: CDR1 MRHNA, CDR2 SNTAGT. The DNA of the CDR3 is TGTGCCAGCAGGATAGACAGGGGGTTTTACAATGAGCAGTTCTTC. Translating gives CASRIDRGFYNEQFF.

The genes are TRBV9 and TRBJ2-7; D ambiguous. V dropped 4 bases and J dropped 3 bases, with 14 bases sitting between them. This CDR3 is built from 14 residues. CDR1 SGDLS and CDR2 YYNGEE come from the germline V gene. In nucleotides, the CDR3 is TGTGCCAGCAGCCCCCGGACGGGCCACTACGAGCAGTACTTC. This encodes CASSPRTGHYEQYF.

The gene calls are TRBV6-2 or TRBV6-3 and TRBJ1-1; D remains unclear. V shed 5 bases and J shed 11 bases, with 18 bases lying between them. The V gene's germline CDR1 is MNHEY and CDR2 SVGEGT. The CDR3 is made up of 13 amino acids. The CDR3 here is CASSTPGLYGAFF. CDR3 DNA sequence: TGTGCCAGCAGTACTCCAGGACTTTATGGGGCTTTCTTT.

The V and J genes are TRBV7-9 and TRBJ2-7, with unresolved D. Germline lookup yields CDR1 SEHNR and CDR2 FQNEAQ (reference sequence). The CDR3 contains 13 residues. The V end was cut by 0 bases, the J end by 3 bases, with 6 bases between. The CDR3 region has the DNA TGTGCCAGCAGCTTAGCGGGCTACTACGAGCAGTACTTC. Protein product: CASSLAGYYEQYF.

The V and J genes are TRBV19 and TRBJ2-7, with D possibly matching TRBD1 (8 bases). Trimming removed 5 bases from V and 6 bases from J, with 29 bases in between. The CDR3 loop spans 18 amino acids. Germline CDR1 LNHDA, CDR2 SQIVND (reference sequence). The CDR3 protein is CASSSRTGRSGKVSEQYF. The CDR3 nucleotides read TGTGCCAGTAGTTCCCGGACAGGGAGGAGCGGGAAGGTCTCCGAGCAGTACTTC.

The V call is TRBV11-3, the J call TRBJ2-2; D is ambiguous. V was cut by 0 bases and J by 7 bases, with 6 bases left in between. The CDR3 runs to 13 residues. Looked up from germline, CDR1 is SGHNT and CDR2 is YENEEA. The CDR3 bases are TGTGCCAGCAGCTTAGAAGCGTACGGGGAGCTGTTTTTT. This translates into CASSLEAYGELFF.

Only one count was recorded for this clone. The chain uses TRBV9 and TRBJ1-2; D remains unclear. Germline CDR1 reads SGDLS; CDR2 reads YYNGEE. Trimming left V 0 bases short and J 4 bases short, with 13 bases between. The CDR3 has 15 amino acids. The CDR3 DNA follows: TGTGCCAGCAGCGTAGGGCCGGATCCGCTCTATGGCTACACCTTC. Translation gives CASSVGPDPLYGYTF.

The genes are TRBV4-3 and TRBJ2-5; 7 bases agree with TRBD1. Losses at the gene ends were 1 base for V and 0 bases for J; bases not matched to a gene: 2. Looked up from germline, CDR1 is LGHNA and CDR2 is YSLEER. CDR3 length: 15 amino acids. The CDR3 region has the DNA TGCGCCAGCAGCCAAGGCCAGGGGGACCAAGAGACCCAGTACTTC. Amino acids: CASSQGQGDQETQYF.

V gene TRBV7-3 combines with J gene TRBJ2-3; D is unresolved. V was pared by 4 bases and J by 0 bases, with 8 bases between. Germline V gene data show CDR1 as SGHTA and CDR2 as FQGTGA. This CDR3 spans 14 amino acids. The CDR3 spells CASSSLSSTDTQYF. Written as DNA, the CDR3 is TGTGCCAGCAGCTCACTCTCAAGCACAGATACGCAGTATTTT.